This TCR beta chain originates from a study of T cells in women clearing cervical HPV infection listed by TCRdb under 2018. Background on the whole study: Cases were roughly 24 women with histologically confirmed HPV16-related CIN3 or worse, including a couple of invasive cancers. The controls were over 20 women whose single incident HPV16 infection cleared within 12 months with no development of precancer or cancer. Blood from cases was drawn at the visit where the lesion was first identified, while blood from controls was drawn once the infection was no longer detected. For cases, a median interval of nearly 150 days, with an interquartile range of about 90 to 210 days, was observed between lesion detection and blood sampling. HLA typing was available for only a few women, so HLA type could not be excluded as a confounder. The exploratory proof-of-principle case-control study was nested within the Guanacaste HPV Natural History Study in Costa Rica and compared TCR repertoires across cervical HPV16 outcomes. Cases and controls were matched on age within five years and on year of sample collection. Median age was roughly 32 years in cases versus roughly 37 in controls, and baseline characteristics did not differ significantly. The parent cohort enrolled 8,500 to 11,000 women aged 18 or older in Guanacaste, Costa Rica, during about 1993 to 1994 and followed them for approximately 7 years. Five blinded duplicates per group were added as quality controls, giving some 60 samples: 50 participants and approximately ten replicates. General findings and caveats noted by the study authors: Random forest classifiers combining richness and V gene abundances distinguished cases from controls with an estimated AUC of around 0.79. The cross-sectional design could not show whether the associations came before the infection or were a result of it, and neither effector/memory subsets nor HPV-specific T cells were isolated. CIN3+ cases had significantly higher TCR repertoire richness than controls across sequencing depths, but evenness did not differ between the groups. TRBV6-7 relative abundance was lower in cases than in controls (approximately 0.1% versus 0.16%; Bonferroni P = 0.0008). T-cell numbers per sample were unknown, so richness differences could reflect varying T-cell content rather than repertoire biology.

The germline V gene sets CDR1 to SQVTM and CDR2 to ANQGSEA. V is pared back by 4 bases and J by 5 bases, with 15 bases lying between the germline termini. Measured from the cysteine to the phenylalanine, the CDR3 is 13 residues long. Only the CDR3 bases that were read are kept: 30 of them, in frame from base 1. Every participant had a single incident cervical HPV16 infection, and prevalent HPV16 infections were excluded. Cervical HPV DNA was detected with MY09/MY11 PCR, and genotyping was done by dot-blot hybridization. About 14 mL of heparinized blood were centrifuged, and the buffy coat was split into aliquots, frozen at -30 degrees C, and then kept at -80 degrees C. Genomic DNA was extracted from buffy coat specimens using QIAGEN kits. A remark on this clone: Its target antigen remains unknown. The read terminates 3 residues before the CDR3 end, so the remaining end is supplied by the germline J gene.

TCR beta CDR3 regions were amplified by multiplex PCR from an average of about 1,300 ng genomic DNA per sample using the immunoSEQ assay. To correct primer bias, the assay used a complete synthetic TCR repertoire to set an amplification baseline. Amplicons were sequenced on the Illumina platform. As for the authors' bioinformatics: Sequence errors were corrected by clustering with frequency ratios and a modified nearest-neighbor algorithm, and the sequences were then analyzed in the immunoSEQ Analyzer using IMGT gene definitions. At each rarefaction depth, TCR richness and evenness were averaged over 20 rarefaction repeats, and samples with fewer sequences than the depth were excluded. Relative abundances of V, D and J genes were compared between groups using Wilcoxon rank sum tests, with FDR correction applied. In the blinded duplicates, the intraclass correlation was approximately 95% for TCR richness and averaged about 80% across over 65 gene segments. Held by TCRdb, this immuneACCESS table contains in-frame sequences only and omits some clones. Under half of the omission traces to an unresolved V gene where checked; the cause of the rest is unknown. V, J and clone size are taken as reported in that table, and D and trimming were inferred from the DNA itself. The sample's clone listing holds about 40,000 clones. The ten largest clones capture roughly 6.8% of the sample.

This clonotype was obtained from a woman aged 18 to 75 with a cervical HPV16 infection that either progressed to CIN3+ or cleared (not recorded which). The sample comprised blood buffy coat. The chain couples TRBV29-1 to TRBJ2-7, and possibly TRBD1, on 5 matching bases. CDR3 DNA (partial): TGCAGCGTTGGGCCGGACACTGTCCACGAG. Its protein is CSVGPDTVHE. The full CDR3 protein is CSVGPDTVHEQYF.